These T cell receptor beta chains were read from a single sample in a study of blood T cells in healthy people across ages. MiXCR, run by TCRdb on the 5' RACE reads, gives a single entry per CDR3 protein. The data show about 1.6 million distinct CDR3 sequences, with almost 35% seen just once and around 10% held by the top ten. Material: blood. Receptor source: a woman younger than 45 in good health. CDR3s include the opening cysteine and the closing phenylalanine or tryptophan. A D gene is named only where the DNA matches it firmly. Some rows have no size entry. The others give once, few or many, or a class for an expanded clone.

clone size	V gene	J gene	D gene	CDR3 DNA	CDR3 protein
-	TRBV7-8	TRBJ2-3	-	TGTGCCAGCAGCCCGCGAGACAATTTTTTTTCAGATACGCAGTATTTT	CASSPRDNFFSDTQYF
-	TRBV20-1	TRBJ2-3	-	TGCAGTGCTAGTTGGACGGATGCGCAGTATTTT	CSASWTDAQYF
-	TRBV20-1	TRBJ2-5	-	TGCAGTGCTCCGGGTGAAGAGACCCAGTACTTC	CSAPGEETQYF
-	TRBV20-1	TRBJ1-2	-	TGCAGTCCCGTAATACAGCTTTCTAACTATGGCTACACCTTC	CSPVIQLSNYGYTF
few	TRBV6-5	TRBJ2-1	-	TGTGCCAGCAGACGGGGACCGAACAATGAGCAGTTCTTC	CASRRGPNNEQFF
few	TRBV7-3	TRBJ2-6	-	TGTGCCAGCAGGGGCGGAGACTCTGGGGCCAACGTCCTGACTTTC	CASRGGDSGANVLTF
-	TRBV5-1	TRBJ2-5	TRBD1	TGCGCCAGCGACAGTATGGGGACAGGGCAAGAGACCCAGTACTTC	CASDSMGTGQETQYF
-	TRBV20-1	TRBJ2-5	TRBD2	TGCAGTGCTCATTCTGGGGCGGGAGCAGAGACCCAGTACTTC	CSAHSGAGAETQYF
few	TRBV29-1	TRBJ2-2	-	TGCAGCGTTTTCACCCAGGCGAACACCGGGGAGCTGTTTTTT	CSVFTQANTGELFF
few	TRBV12-5	TRBJ1-1	-	TGTGCTAGTGGTTTGGATACAGAAACTGAAGCTTTCTTT	CASGLDTETEAFF
-	TRBV6-5	TRBJ2-1	TRBD2	TGTGCCAGCAGTTACCGCACCGGGACTATTTCCTACAATGAGCAGTTCTTC	CASSYRTGTISYNEQFF
few	TRBV28	TRBJ2-3	TRBD1	TGTGCCAGCAGTTCCTGGGCCGGGACAGGGAATGAGGATACGCAGTATTTT	CASSSWAGTGNEDTQYF
-	TRBV2	TRBJ2-7	-	TGTGCCAGCAGTAATAGGACAACACTGCTCTCCTACGAGCAGTACTTC	CASSNRTTLLSYEQYF
-	TRBV27	TRBJ2-1	TRBD2	TGTGCCAGCAGTACCCTAGCGGGAGGGCCAGTTGGGCAGTTCTTC	CASSTLAGGPVGQFF
-	TRBV4-1	TRBJ2-2	-	TGCGCCAGCAGACAAAGACCGACGGACACCGGGGAGCTGTTTTTT	CASRQRPTDTGELFF
-	TRBV20-1	TRBJ2-5	-	TGCAGTGCTAGATCCCTGCACGGCCGGGACTTACAAGAGACCCAGTACTTC	CSARSLHGRDLQETQYF
few	TRBV2	TRBJ2-5	-	TGTGCCAGCAGACCGGGACACCACCAAGAGACCCAGTACTTC	CASRPGHHQETQYF
few	TRBV11-2	TRBJ1-4	-	TGTGCCAGCAGCTTAATGAGGGGCGTGGATGAAAAACTGTTTTTT	CASSLMRGVDEKLFF
few	TRBV28	TRBJ2-3	-	TGTGCCAGCAGCCAGCAGGGGAGTAGTCCTAGCACAGATACGCAGTATTTT	CASSQQGSSPSTDTQYF
few	TRBV27	TRBJ2-1	-	TGTGCCAGCAGTCCCCACCCCGGGACGGGTCCAAATGAGCAGTTCTTC	CASSPHPGTGPNEQFF
many	TRBV5-1	TRBJ2-1	-	TGTGCCAGCAGCCTTGACGGTAACTCCTACAATGAGCAGTTCTTC	CASSLDGNSYNEQFF
-	TRBV12-3/TRBV12-4	TRBJ2-7	TRBD2	TGTGCCAGCAGCCAGACTAGCGGGAGGCTCTACAAGCAGTACTTC	CASSQTSGRLYKQYF
few	TRBV10-3	TRBJ2-3	-	TGTGCCATCAGCCCCGCAGCTAGCACAGATACGCAGTATTTT	CAISPAASTDTQYF
-	TRBV7-9	TRBJ2-1	TRBD2	TGTGCCAGCAGCTTCTCGGGACTAGGGTCGACCCAGTTCTTC	CASSFSGLGSTQFF
-	TRBV20-1	TRBJ2-7	TRBD2	TGCAGTACCCTTGGACTAGCGGGAGGCCACGAGCAGTACTTC	CSTLGLAGGHEQYF
-	TRBV12-3/TRBV12-4	TRBJ2-7	-	TGTGCCAACAGTTGGGGACTTACCTCCTACGAGCAGTACTTC	CANSWGLTSYEQYF
many	TRBV6-6	TRBJ2-6	-	TGTGCCAGCACTGACGCTGGGGCCAACGTCCTGACTTTC	CASTDAGANVLTF
many	TRBV27	TRBJ2-7	-	TGCGCCAGCAGCTTGAGACAGAGCTCCTACGAGCAGTACTTC	CASSLRQSSYEQYF
few	TRBV25-1	TRBJ1-1	-	TGTGCCAGCAGTGACGATAGGGGCAGAATTGAAGCTTTCTTT	CASSDDRGRIEAFF
-	TRBV4-1	TRBJ1-5	-	TGCGCCAGCAGCCCCTCAGGGGCCGATAGCAGAGTGGGCCAGCATTTT	CASSPSGADSRVGQHF
-	TRBV27	TRBJ1-5	TRBD1	TGTGCCAGCCGGGGGACAGGGTCATTAGCCCAGCCCCAGCATTTT	CASRGTGSLAQPQHF
-	TRBV5-1	TRBJ1-4	-	TGCGCCAGCAGCTCCTCCTTGGACGGGGAAAAACTGTTTTTT	CASSSSLDGEKLFF
-	TRBV5-1	TRBJ2-1	TRBD2	TGCGCCAGCAGCCCCCTCCCTGTAGCGGGGGTAAATCCCATTGAGCAGTTCTTC	CASSPLPVAGVNPIEQFF
-	TRBV10-3	TRBJ2-1	TRBD1	TGTGCCACCACGGACAGGGGCGACAATGAGCAGTTCTTC	CATTDRGDNEQFF
-	TRBV12-3/TRBV12-4	TRBJ2-1	TRBD2	TGTGCCAGCAGTTTAGCTGGTGCGGGAGTGGGTAATGAGCAGTTCTTC	CASSLAGAGVGNEQFF
-	TRBV9	TRBJ2-7	TRBD2	TGTGCCAGCAGCGTTAATGGACTAGCGATTTCGTACGAGCAGTACTTC	CASSVNGLAISYEQYF
-	TRBV12-3/TRBV12-4	TRBJ2-7	TRBD1	TGTGCCAGCAGTTTCTTGGGACAGGGGTCCTACGAGCAGTACTTC	CASSFLGQGSYEQYF
few	TRBV20-1	TRBJ1-6	-	TGCAGTGTCATATCAGGAAATTCACCCCTCCACTTT	CSVISGNSPLHF
once	TRBV5-1	TRBJ1-1	TRBD1	TGCGCCAGCAGCTTGGCGGGACAGGGGGCAGGGCAAACTGAAGCTTTCTTT	CASSLAGQGAGQTEAFF
-	TRBV4-1	TRBJ1-2	-	TGCGCCAGCAGCCAACCGGCGGGGGGGCTAGGCTATGGCTACACCTTC	CASSQPAGGLGYGYTF
-	TRBV5-6	TRBJ2-7	-	TGTGCCAGCATCTACGGTCCGACTCACTCCTACAATGAGCAGTACTTC	CASIYGPTHSYNEQYF
few	TRBV27	TRBJ2-7	TRBD1	TGTGCCGTAGGACAGGGACCCTACGAGCAGTACTTC	CAVGQGPYEQYF
-	TRBV20-1	TRBJ2-5	-	TGCAGTGCTAGAGTGGGCAGACAAGAGACCCAGTACTTC	CSARVGRQETQYF
-	TRBV11-3	TRBJ2-1	-	TGTGCCAGCAGCCCGGGGTCCACCTACAATGAGCAGTTCTTC	CASSPGSTYNEQFF
-	TRBV7-9	TRBJ2-7	TRBD2	TGTGCCGGCAGCTCCAACCCTCGGACTAGCGGGGGTGGTGACGAGCAGTACTTC	CAGSSNPRTSGGGDEQYF
-	TRBV12-3/TRBV12-4	TRBJ2-4	-	TGTGCCGGCAGTACACACCATCTAGCCAAAAACATTCAGTACTTC	CAGSTHHLAKNIQYF
-	TRBV20-1	TRBJ2-7	TRBD2	TGCAGTGCTAGTCCTAGCGGGAACCTCTACGAGCAGTACTTC	CSASPSGNLYEQYF
-	TRBV6-1	TRBJ2-1	-	TGTGCCAGCAGTTTCGGGACACCCCCTTACAATGAGCAGTTCTTC	CASSFGTPPYNEQFF